Described below is a single T cell receptor beta chain sequence and its context. This receptor's antigen is unknown. Base qualities are not at hand, and no much larger clone is one base apart. FACS was used to sort CD4+ or CD8+ cells into naive T cells, defined as CD45RA+, and memory T cells, defined as CD45RO+. The T cells used for TCR sequencing were obtained from two healthy control subjects. Sorted T cell subsets that were not stimulated were used as baseline controls for the mixed lymphocyte reactions. The Qiagen DNeasy Blood & Tissue Kit was used to extract genomic DNA. The CDR3 has 17 amino acids, counting the end cysteine and phenylalanine. Left in the record is the CDR3 DNA by itself, 51 bases read in frame from the first base. Reading the germline V gene gives CDR1 LGHNA and CDR2 YNFKEQ. Relative to germline, V is missing 3 bases and J is missing 4 bases, with 9 bases of the junction outside any gene match.

This entry belongs to a study of regulatory dendritic cells for organ transplantation (dated by TCRdb to 2016 to 2017). Notes on the research overall: Before and after allostimulation with regulatory or mature dendritic cells, TCRbeta repertoires were sequenced from sorted naive and memory CD4+ and CD8+ T cells. Overall study outcomes, separate from this receptor: Of the resting subsets, memory CD8+ T cells had the largest number of alloreactive TCR clonotypes. Highly diverse repertoires were observed in naive CD4+ and CD8+ T cells, whereas lower diversity was observed in memory cells, and the most oligoclonal repertoires were found in memory CD8+ cells. In both subjects, allostimulation led to expansion of memory CD8+ clones, although regulatory dendritic cells appeared to cause more limited expansion than mature dendritic cells did. The authors pointed out considerable heterogeneity between individuals in the alloreactive memory CD8+ T cell pool, and only two subjects were sequenced.

The TCRbeta CDR3 regions were amplified in a multiplexed two-step PCR with Vbeta-specific forward primers and Jbeta-specific reverse primers. The TCRbeta libraries were sequenced on an Illumina instrument via the immunoSEQ service. In the original analysis: IMGT annotation was used to assign V, D and J genes, and synthetic CDR3 analogues were used to correct the counts for multiplex PCR bias. The immunoSEQ Analyzer calculated repertoire clonality as one minus the normalized Shannon entropy. Clonal expansion was defined by Fisher's exact test with Benjamini-Hochberg false discovery rate control, using two-tailed P<0.01. Imported from immuneACCESS, the table was reduced by TCRdb to in-frame sequences with V and J called. These copies leave out some clones; in studies compared against another copy, an unresolved V gene accounts for under half, and the cause of the remainder is not known. That table is the source of V, J and clone size, and D and trimming were worked out from the DNA. Present in this sample are some 29,000 clones, roughly 85% of which were seen just once. The ten largest clones represent about 2% of the sample.

The rearrangement joined TRBV4-2 to TRBJ2-6; TRBD2 aligns with 7 central bases. The receptor's source is a human donor in good health. Sequencing input: memory CD4+ T cells from blood. Explained via the paper, the cell subset or site label denotes: CD45RO+ memory T cells. The CDR3 reads CASSQMPAGVGANVLTF. The bases are TGTGCCAGCAGCCAGATGCCGGCGGGGGTAGGGGCCAACGTCCTGACTTTC.